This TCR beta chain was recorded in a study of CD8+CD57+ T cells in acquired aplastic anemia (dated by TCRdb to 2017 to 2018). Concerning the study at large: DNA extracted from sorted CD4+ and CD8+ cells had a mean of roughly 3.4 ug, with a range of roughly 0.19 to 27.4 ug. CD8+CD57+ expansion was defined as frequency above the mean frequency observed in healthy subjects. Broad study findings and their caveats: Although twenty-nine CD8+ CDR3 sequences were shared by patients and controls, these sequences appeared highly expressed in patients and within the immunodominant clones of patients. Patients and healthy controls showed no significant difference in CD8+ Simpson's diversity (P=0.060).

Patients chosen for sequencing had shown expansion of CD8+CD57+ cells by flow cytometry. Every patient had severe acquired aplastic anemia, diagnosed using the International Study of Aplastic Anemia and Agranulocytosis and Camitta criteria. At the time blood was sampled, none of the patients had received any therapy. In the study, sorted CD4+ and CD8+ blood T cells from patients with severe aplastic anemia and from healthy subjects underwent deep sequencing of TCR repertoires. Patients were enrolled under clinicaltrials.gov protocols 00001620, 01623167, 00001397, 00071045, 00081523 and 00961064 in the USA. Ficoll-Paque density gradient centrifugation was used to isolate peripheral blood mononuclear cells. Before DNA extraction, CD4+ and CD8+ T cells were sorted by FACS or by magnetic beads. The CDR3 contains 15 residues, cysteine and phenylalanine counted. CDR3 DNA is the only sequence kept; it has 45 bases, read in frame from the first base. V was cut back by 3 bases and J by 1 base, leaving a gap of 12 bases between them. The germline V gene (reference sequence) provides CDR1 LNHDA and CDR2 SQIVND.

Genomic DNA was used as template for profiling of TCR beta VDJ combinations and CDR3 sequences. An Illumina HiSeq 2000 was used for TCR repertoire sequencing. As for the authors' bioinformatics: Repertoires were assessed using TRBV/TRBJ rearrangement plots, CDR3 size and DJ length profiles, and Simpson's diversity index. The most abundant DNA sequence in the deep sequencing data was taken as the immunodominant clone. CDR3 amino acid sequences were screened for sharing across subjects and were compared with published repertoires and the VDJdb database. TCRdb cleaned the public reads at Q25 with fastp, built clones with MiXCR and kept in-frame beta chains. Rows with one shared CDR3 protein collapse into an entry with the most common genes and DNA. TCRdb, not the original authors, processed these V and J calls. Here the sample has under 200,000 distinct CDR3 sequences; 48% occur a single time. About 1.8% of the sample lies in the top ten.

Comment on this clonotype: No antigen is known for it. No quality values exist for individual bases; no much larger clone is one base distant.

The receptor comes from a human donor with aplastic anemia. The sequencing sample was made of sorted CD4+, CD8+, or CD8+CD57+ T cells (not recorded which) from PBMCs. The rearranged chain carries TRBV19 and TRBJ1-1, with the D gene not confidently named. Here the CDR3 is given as CASSIAGLRNTEAFF. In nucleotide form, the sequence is TGTGCCAGTAGTATTGCCGGGCTAAGGAACACTGAAGCTTTCTTT. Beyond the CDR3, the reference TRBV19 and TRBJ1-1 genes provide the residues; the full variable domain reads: DGGITQSPKYLFRKEGQNVTLSCEQNLNHDAMYWYRQDPGQGLRLIYYSQIVNDFQKGDIAEGYSVSREKKESFPLTVTSAQKNPTAFYLCASSIAGLRNTEAFFGQGTRLTVV.